This TCR beta chain was profiled in a study of preoperative IRX-2 immunotherapy in early breast cancer. Profiling relied on immunoSEQ multiplex PCR, and the TCRdb table lists in-frame clones only, not all of them. Altogether approximately 100,000 clones are present, about nine tenths being singletons, with the ten largest covering roughly 1.9%. There are 15 residues in the CDR3. The trim removed 2 bases at V and 6 bases at J, leaving 7 bases unmatched. Germline CDR1 KGHSH, CDR2 LQKENI. This sample's treatment: preoperative locoregional IRX-2 cytokine immunotherapy. The sample consisted of tumor tissue, taken after IRX-2 immunotherapy. V usage is TRBV18 and J usage is TRBJ1-1; 9 bases agree with TRBD1. The receptor comes from a human donor with breast cancer. The CDR3 loop is CASSPDTGGVAEAFF. The CDR3 DNA sequence: TGTGCCAGCTCACCAGATACAGGGGGCGTCGCTGAAGCTTTCTTT.